This entry lists 8 T cell receptor beta chains sequenced from one sample in a study of cytomegalovirus exposure and HLA in healthy donors. Use of 60 Vbeta and 13 Jbeta primers characterized the PCR. Assay: immunoSEQ multiplex PCR; the TCRdb copy retains only in-frame clones and omits some. This repertoire shows 110,000 to 150,000 clones, around 75% found once; its top ten account for 2.5% to 4%. Sample: PBMCs. These receptors originate from a man aged 35-49 years in good health and CMV-seronegative.

This clone appeared a few times. CDR3 bases: TGCGCCAGCAGCTTGGCGGGTCAGGGGGGCGGCTACACCTTC. The encoded protein is CASSLAGQGGGYTF. The rearrangement links TRBV5-1 to TRBJ1-2; TRBD1 aligns across 7 bases. The germline V gene has CDR1 SGHRS and CDR2 YFSETQ. Trimming removed 0 bases from V and 8 bases from J; junction bases left unmatched: 7. CDR3 length: 14 amino acids.

This clone showed up just a few times. The chain couples TRBV5-5 to TRBJ1-5, with D uncertain. The CDR3 is made up of 15 amino acids. Germline V gene lookup returns CDR1 SGHKS and CDR2 YYEKEE (reference sequence). V was trimmed by 4 bases and J by 0 bases, leaving 11 bases between them. Here the CDR3 reads CASSQTPDSNQPQHF. Here the CDR3 DNA reads TGTGCCAGCAGCCAGACACCGGATAGCAATCAGCCCCAGCATTTT.

About this clone itself: An end of the junction does not agree with germline; a read error may underlie this. The chain is built from TRBV28 and TRBJ2-7, with D perhaps TRBD2 (6 bases). This CDR3 is built from 14 residues. Germline V gene lookup returns CDR1 MDHEN and CDR2 SYDVKM. The DNA for the CDR3 is TGTGCCGGCAGTTTAACGGGGGTTGGGTCCGAGCAGTACTTC. Translation gives CAGSLTGVGSEQYF.

This clone was seen repeatedly, ten times or more. The chain employs TRBV13 and TRBJ1-1, with D perhaps TRBD1 (5 bases). The CDR3 totals 14 residues. CDR1 is PRHDT, CDR2 FYEKMQ, per germline (reference sequence). Trimming took off 5 bases at V and 6 bases at J, with 16 bases between the two ends. CDR3 region: CASSLRSGPPEAFF. CDR3 nucleotide sequence: TGTGCCAGCAGCCTCAGATCAGGGCCCCCTGAAGCTTTCTTT.

The V and J genes are TRBV10-2 and TRBJ2-1; TRBD1 might be the D (5 bases). The V end lost 3 bases, the J end lost 1 base, and 7 bases lay between the germline ends. CDR3 length: 14 amino acids. CDR1 and CDR2 from the germline V gene are WSHSY and SAAADI. CDR3 loop: CASSDGASYNEQFF. The DNA of the CDR3 is TGCGCCAGCAGTGATGGGGCGTCCTACAATGAGCAGTTCTTC.

This clone was seen once. The CDR3 here is CASSLQGDGYTF. The CDR3 coding sequence is TGCGCCAGCAGCTTACAGGGGGATGGCTACACCTTC. V and J are TRBV5-1 and TRBJ1-2, with TRBD1 matching over 8 bases. CDR1 and CDR2 (germline): SGHRS, YFSETQ. CDR3 length: 12 residues. The J segment lost 6 bases and the V segment lost 2 bases, leaving 0 bases of the junction unmatched. Full variable domain (missing parts from reference TRBV5-1 and TRBJ1-2): KAGVTQTPRYLIKTRGQQVTLSCSPISGHRSVSWYQQTPGQGLQFLFEYFSETQRNKGNFPGRFSGRQFSNSRSEMNVSTLELGDSALYLCASSLQGDGYTFGSGTRLTVV.

The chain uses TRBV6-1 and TRBJ2-5; D is unclear. V lost 10 bases and J 4 bases, leaving 7 bases between the germline ends. Germline V gene sequence: CDR1 MNHNS, CDR2 SASEGT. The CDR3 is made up of 10 amino acids. CDR3 loop: CATSVETQYF. In nucleotides, the CDR3 is TGTGCCACCTCCGTAGAGACCCAGTACTTC.

V usage is TRBV16 and J usage is TRBJ1-3; D remains unclear. V shed 3 bases and J shed 0 bases, with 12 bases lying between them. This CDR3 has 16 residues. CDR1 KGHSY and CDR2 FQNENV come from the germline V gene. The CDR3 DNA follows: TGTGCCAGCAGCCAGTTTGGACGGGACTCTGGAAACACCATATATTTT. Its translation: CASSQFGRDSGNTIYF.